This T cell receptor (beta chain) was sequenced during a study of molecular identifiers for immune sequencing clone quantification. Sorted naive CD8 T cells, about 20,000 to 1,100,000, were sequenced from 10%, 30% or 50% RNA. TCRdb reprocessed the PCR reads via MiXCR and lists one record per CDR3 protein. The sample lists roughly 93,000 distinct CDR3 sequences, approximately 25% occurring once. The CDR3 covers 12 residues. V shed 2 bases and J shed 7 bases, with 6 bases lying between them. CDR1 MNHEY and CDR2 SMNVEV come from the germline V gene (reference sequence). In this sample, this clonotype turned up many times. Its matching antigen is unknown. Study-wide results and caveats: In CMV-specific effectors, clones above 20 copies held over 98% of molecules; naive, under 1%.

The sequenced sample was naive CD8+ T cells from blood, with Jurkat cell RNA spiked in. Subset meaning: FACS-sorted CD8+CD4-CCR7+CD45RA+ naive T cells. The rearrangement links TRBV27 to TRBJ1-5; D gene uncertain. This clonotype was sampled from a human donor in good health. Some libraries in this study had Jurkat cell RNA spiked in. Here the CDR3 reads CASSLIGQPQHF. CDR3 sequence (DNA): TGTGCCAGCAGTTTAATTGGGCAGCCCCAGCATTTT.